These T cell receptor beta chains were read from a single sample in a study of shared clonotypes between healthy human individuals. Data came from immunoSEQ multiplex PCR; TCRdb stores just in-frame clones and leaves some out. Of 450,000 to 650,000 clones listed, about 80% are singletons. The sample comprised PBMCs. The receptors shown here come from a woman in her forties in good health. Some clones in this sample may be carry-over from other donors' samples. Each CDR3 is given with its conserved first and last residue. The D gene is left open where the match is weak. Clone size is not always given. Where it is, it says once, few, many or a class for expanded clones.

v_gene	d_gene	abundance	j_gene	CDR3aa	CDR3nt
TRBV28	TRBD1	NA	TRBJ1-2	CASSPRTGLGYTF	TGTGCCAGCAGTCCGCGGACAGGTCTTGGCTACACCTTC
TRBV20-1	NA	NA	TRBJ2-3	CSARAVDTQYF	TGCAGTGCTAGGGCGGTAGATACGCAGTATTTT
TRBV28	TRBD1	once	TRBJ2-5	CASSRITGGAETQYF	TGTGCCAGCAGCAGAATTACAGGGGGCGCTGAGACCCAGTACTTC
TRBV11-3	TRBD2	once	TRBJ2-1	CASSLGLAGASEQFF	TGTGCCAGCAGCTTGGGACTAGCGGGAGCAAGTGAGCAGTTCTTC
TRBV27	TRBD2	NA	TRBJ2-7	CASSPQALAGAVEQYF	TGTGCCAGCAGTCCACAGGCACTAGCGGGAGCTGTAGAGCAGTACTTC
TRBV4-1	TRBD2	NA	TRBJ2-1	CASSPRTSGVYNEQFF	TGCGCCAGCAGCCCCCGGACTAGCGGAGTCTACAATGAGCAGTTCTTC
TRBV4-1	TRBD1	few	TRBJ1-4	CASSHNTRGPLHEKLVF	TGCGCCAGCAGCCACAACACCAGGGGGCCTCTTCATGAAAAACTGGTTTTT
TRBV7-8	TRBD1	NA	TRBJ1-1	CASSPRDRNTEAFF	TGTGCCAGCAGCCCGCGGGACAGGAACACTGAAGCTTTCTTT
TRBV7-2	TRBD2	NA	TRBJ2-2	CASSLSPSGNTGELFF	TGTGCCAGCAGCTTATCACCTAGCGGGAACACCGGGGAGCTGTTTTTT
TRBV28	NA	NA	TRBJ1-5	CASSLLRPPQHF	TGTGCCAGCAGTTTACTCCGGCCACCCCAGCATTTT
TRBV27	NA	once	TRBJ2-2	CASSPSDSTTGELFF	TGTGCCAGCAGTCCATCGGACAGCACCACCGGGGAGCTGTTTTTT